This TCR beta chain is from a study of technical replicates of blood from a handful of donors. Sequenced by immunoSEQ multiplex PCR; TCRdb stores in-frame clones only, minus some. The table includes some 90,000 clones, 85% to 95% detected once. Looked up from germline, CDR1 is LNHDA and CDR2 is SQIVND (reference sequence). The CDR3 is 13 amino acids. Trimming took 8 bases from V and 7 from J; bases not matched to a gene: 5. This TCR was sampled from a human donor in good health. This sequence joins TRBV19 and TRBJ2-2; TRBD1 matches at 9 bases. Sequencing was carried out using T cells isolated from PBMCs. The CDR3 sequence: CASQGQGVGELFF. The CDR3 nucleotides are TGTGCCAGTCAGGGACAGGGAGTCGGGGAGCTGTTTTTT.